The entry below gives a single T cell receptor beta chain sequence along with its context. The sample comes from a study of cytomegalovirus exposure and HLA in healthy donors. CDR3 length: 16 residues. V was cut by 4 bases and J by 8 bases, with 18 bases left in between. Germline CDR1 and CDR2: MNHEY and SVGAGI. The PCR made use of 60 Vbeta and 13 Jbeta primers. Sequenced by immunoSEQ multiplex PCR; TCRdb stores in-frame clones only, minus some. The data contain roughly 55,000 clones, around 81% of them singletons. Material for sequencing was PBMCs. J is TRBJ1-6 and V is TRBV6-5; D is ambiguous. The TCR originated in a boy between 10 and 17 years old in good health and CMV-seropositive. The CDR3 is CASSSRGFMPYSPLHF. The CDR3, as DNA: TGTGCCAGCAGTTCCCGTGGCTTTATGCCTTATTCACCCCTCCACTTT.